This is a list of T cell receptor beta chains from one sample in a study of Ad26.COV2.S vaccination and SARS-CoV-2 variants. Sequencing was performed with immunoSEQ multiplex PCR; in TCRdb, only in-frame clones are kept and a portion is missing. This table holds about 460,000 clones, 89% found once. This specimen was peripheral blood, taken in a trial of Ad26.COV2.S vaccine versus placebo. Source of these receptors: a person aged 18-65 years who received the Ad26.COV2.S COVID-19 vaccine or a placebo. CDR3s include the opening cysteine and the closing phenylalanine or tryptophan. The D gene is left open where the match is weak. Clone size is stated in some rows and not others, as once, few, many or a class when expanded.

d_gene	v_gene	abundance	j_gene	CDR3aa	CDR3nt
TRBD1	TRBV4-2	-	TRBJ1-2	CASSHRVAGTGGMGYGYTF	TGTGCCAGCAGTCACCGCGTCGCCGGGACAGGGGGGATGGGGTATGGCTACACCTTC
-	TRBV29-1	-	TRBJ1-2	CSVEDRNGYTF	TGCAGCGTTGAAGATCGTAATGGCTACACCTTC
-	TRBV29-1	-	TRBJ2-7	CSVGGYSYEQYF	TGCAGCGTTGGAGGTTACTCCTACGAGCAGTACTTC
-	TRBV7-3	-	TRBJ2-2	CASTDPRSGRGGELFF	TGTGCCAGCACCGACCCCCGTTCAGGGCGGGGCGGGGAGCTGTTTTTT
TRBD2	TRBV5-1	once	TRBJ2-1	CASGRGLAGQNEQFF	TGCGCCAGCGGACGAGGACTAGCGGGACAGAATGAGCAGTTCTTC
-	TRBV15	-	TRBJ1-2	CATSSTLKTVNYGYTF	TGTGCCACCAGCAGTACACTCAAGACAGTTAACTATGGCTACACCTTC
-	TRBV3-1/TRBV3-2	-	TRBJ2-7	CASSQKAPYEQYF	TGTGCCAGCAGCCAAAAAGCCCCCTACGAGCAGTACTTC
TRBD2	TRBV27	-	TRBJ2-3	CASSLTSGITDTQYF	TGTGCCAGCAGTTTGACTAGCGGTATAACAGATACGCAGTATTTT
-	TRBV6-5	once	TRBJ1-2	CASSYIGRANYGYTF	TGTGCCAGCAGTTACATCGGGAGAGCTAACTATGGCTACACCTTC
TRBD1	TRBV29-1	-	TRBJ2-3	CSVEDRGQGSQYF	TGCAGCGTTGAAGATCGGGGACAGGGATCGCAGTATTTT
-	TRBV7-2	-	TRBJ1-2	CASSLSQGNFGYTF	TGTGCCAGCAGCTTAAGTCAGGGTAATTTCGGCTACACCTTC
-	TRBV7-2	-	TRBJ2-3	CASSLKGWADTQYF	TGTGCCAGCAGCTTGAAGGGGTGGGCAGATACGCAGTATTTT
-	TRBV21-1	-	TRBJ2-3	CASSNITSEADTQYF	TGTGCCAGCAGCAATATCACTAGCGAAGCAGATACGCAGTATTTT
TRBD2	TRBV6-5	-	TRBJ2-7	CASSRTSGSYEQYF	TGTGCCAGCAGTAGGACTAGCGGCTCCTACGAGCAGTACTTC
TRBD1	TRBV4-3	once	TRBJ2-2	CASQDRARTGELFF	TGCGCCAGCCAGGACAGGGCTAGAACCGGGGAGCTGTTTTTT
-	TRBV27	-	TRBJ1-2	CASRDRLNYGYTF	TGTGCCAGCAGAGACAGGTTAAACTATGGCTACACCTTC
-	TRBV3-1/TRBV3-2	-	TRBJ1-6	CASSPLGGGYNSPLHF	TGTGCCAGCAGCCCACTTGGCGGAGGCTATAATTCACCCCTCCACTTT
-	TRBV10-2	-	TRBJ1-3	CASSGGGKAGNTIYF	TGCGCCAGCAGTGGGGGGGGTAAAGCTGGAAACACCATATATTTT
-	TRBV7-2	-	TRBJ2-7	CASSLEGLREQYF	TGTGCCAGCAGCTTAGAGGGACTGAGGGAGCAGTACTTC
-	TRBV13	-	TRBJ2-1	CASSLGPTSADEQFF	TGTGCCAGCAGCTTAGGCCCCACTAGTGCCGATGAGCAGTTCTTC
TRBD1	TRBV6-2/TRBV6-3	-	TRBJ1-2	CASSYAEGGDRRGYTF	TGTGCCAGCAGTTACGCCGAAGGGGGCGATCGTCGAGGCTACACCTTC
-	TRBV18	-	TRBJ1-1	CASSPSPKREAFF	TGTGCCAGCTCACCATCCCCCAAACGTGAAGCTTTCTTT
-	TRBV4-2	-	TRBJ1-2	CASSQENSGAYGYTF	TGTGCCAGCAGCCAAGAAAATTCAGGGGCCTATGGCTACACCTTC
-	TRBV7-2	-	TRBJ2-1	CASSFAWGQFNEQFF	TGTGCCAGCAGCTTTGCGTGGGGGCAGTTCAATGAGCAGTTCTTC
TRBD1	TRBV27	once	TRBJ1-1	CASKREGGMNTEAFF	TGTGCCAGCAAAAGGGAAGGGGGCATGAACACTGAAGCTTTCTTT
-	TRBV5-1	-	TRBJ1-2	CASSRSIEAGGYTF	TGCGCCAGCAGCCGCTCGATAGAGGCGGGGGGCTACACCTTC
TRBD2	TRBV19	few	TRBJ2-2	CASRASGRAGTGELFF	TGTGCCAGTAGGGCGAGCGGGAGGGCCGGGACCGGGGAGCTGTTTTTT
TRBD1	TRBV2	-	TRBJ2-5	CASSNGDRVIETQYF	TGTGCCAGCAGTAACGGGGACAGGGTGATAGAGACCCAGTACTTC